This T cell receptor beta chain was sequenced during a study of cytomegalovirus exposure and HLA in healthy donors. Turning to this clone: Its specificity is unknown.

Study conclusions and caveats: Reported performance of the classifier showed diagnosis of cytomegalovirus status with high specificity and sensitivity. It was 150 to 200 TCR beta chains that were listed as cytomegalovirus-associated. Sequencing depth across donors, presence/absence analyses assumed, was roughly uniform.

The PCR was carried out with 60 Vbeta primers and 13 Jbeta primers. The protocol was immunoSEQ multiplex PCR, while the TCRdb copy is restricted to in-frame clones and leaves out a portion. The sample contains 55,000 to 85,000 clones, approximately 75% of which appear only once. Input material: PBMCs. This TCR derives from a woman aged 40 to 55 in good health and CMV-seropositive.

For the CDR3, the DNA is TGTGCCAGCAGCCCCTCACTAGCGGGGGGGACAGATACGCAGTATTTT. It codes for CASSPSLAGGTDTQYF. The J gene is TRBJ2-3, the V gene TRBV7-7; 13 nucleotides agree with TRBD2. There are 16 residues in the CDR3. V shed 5 bases and J 3 bases; nucleotides not matched to a gene: 5. Germline-derived CDR1 and CDR2 are SSHAT and FNYEAQ (reference sequence).